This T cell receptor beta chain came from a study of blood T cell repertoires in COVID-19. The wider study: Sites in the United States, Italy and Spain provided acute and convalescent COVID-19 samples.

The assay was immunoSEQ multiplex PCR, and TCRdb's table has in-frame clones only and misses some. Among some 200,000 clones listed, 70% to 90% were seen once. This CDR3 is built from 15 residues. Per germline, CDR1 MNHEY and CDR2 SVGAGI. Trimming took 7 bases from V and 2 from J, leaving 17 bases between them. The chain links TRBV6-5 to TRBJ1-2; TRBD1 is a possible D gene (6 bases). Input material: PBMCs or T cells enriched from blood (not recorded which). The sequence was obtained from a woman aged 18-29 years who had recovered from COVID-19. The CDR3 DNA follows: TGTGCCAGCAATAGCTACCTCAGGGGAAACTATGGCTACACCTTC. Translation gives CASNSYLRGNYGYTF.